Following are 4 T cell receptor beta chains from one sample sequenced in a study of vaccination and CD4 T cells after COVID-19. Specified treatment: approximately 11-day PBMC culture with coronavirus spike peptide pools or control peptides (ViraFEST assay). These TCRs are of unknown antigen specificity. The study sequenced cultured CD4+ T cell DNA using the Oncomine TCR Beta short-read assay. MiXCR, run by TCRdb on the PCR reads, gives a single entry per CDR3 protein. Of approximately 16,000 distinct CDR3 sequences listed, 65% to 75% were seen once; the top ten hold around 16%. Sequencing was carried out using CD4+ T cells from blood, cultured in vitro. Receptors originate from a human donor who had recovered from COVID-19.

The chain combines TRBV20-1 with TRBJ2-7; D uncertain. Trimming pared 2 bases from V and 0 bases from J, leaving 2 bases between. Per germline, CDR1 DFQATT and CDR2 SNEGSKA (reference sequence). The CDR3 covers 11 residues. CDR3 residues: CSARTSYEQYF. In DNA, the CDR3 is TGCAGTGCTAGAACCTCCTACGAGCAGTACTTC.

This chain uses TRBV19 with TRBJ1-5, with D possibly being TRBD1 (5 bases). CDR3 length: 15 residues. Germline V CDR1 and CDR2: LNHDA, SQIVND (reference sequence). With 6 bases removed from V and 3 bases from J, the gap between germline ends came to 15 bases. The CDR3 region has the DNA TGTGCCAGTAGATCCCTACAGGTCCCCAATCAGCCCCAGCATTTT. Protein product: CASRSLQVPNQPQHF.

This rearrangement joins TRBV20-1 to TRBJ1-1; no clear D gene. CDR3 length equals 14 residues. V was shortened by 2 bases and J by 4 bases, with 14 bases between the two germline ends. Looked up from germline, CDR1 is DFQATT and CDR2 is SNEGSKA (reference sequence). The DNA for the CDR3 is TGCAGTGCTAGACACTCGGAGGCTGGCACTGAAGCTTTCTTT. Protein sequence: CSARHSEAGTEAFF.

The genes are TRBV6-5 and TRBJ1-5; no clear D. The V gene lost 2 bases and the J gene lost 3 bases, with 5 bases spanning the gap. CDR1 and CDR2 from the germline V gene are MNHEY and SVGAGI. The CDR3 is 13 residues long. Here the CDR3 DNA reads TGTGCCAGCAGTTACACTTCCAATCAGCCCCAGCATTTT. Its protein product is CASSYTSNQPQHF.